Below are 25 T cell receptor beta chains sequenced from a single sample in a study of a mutant IDH1 vaccine in newly diagnosed glioma. Profiled with immunoSEQ multiplex PCR; TCRdb holds only in-frame clones, not every one. Here the sample spans tens of thousands of clones, roughly 80% being singletons. Time point denoted: week 23, last vaccination. Doses consisted of 300 ug of mutant IDH1 20-mer peptide each, paired with topical imiquimod. No antigens are known for them. The material sequenced was PBMCs, taken from a glioma patient whose treatment included an IDH1 peptide vaccine. These receptors originate from a man in his forties or fifties with glioma.

This clone has only a few counts. This chain links TRBV4-2 with TRBJ2-7; no clear D. The CDR3 runs 14 residues. Looked up from germline, CDR1 is LGHNA and CDR2 is YNFKEQ. Between the trimmed V and J ends, which lost 0 bases and 3 bases, there was a span of 9 bases. CDR3 protein: CASSQDHTDYEQYF. CDR3 in DNA: TGTGCCAGCAGCCAAGATCACACAGACTACGAGCAGTACTTC.

The chain uses TRBV7-9 and TRBJ1-2; D is possibly TRBD1 (6 bases). Between the trimmed V and J ends, which lost 2 bases and 8 bases, there was a span of 15 bases. From germline, CDR1 is SEHNR and CDR2 FQNEAQ (reference sequence). The CDR3 spans 14 residues. Written as DNA, the CDR3 is TGTGCCAGCAGCTTAACACAGGGTCCCTCGGGCTACACCTTC. Protein: CASSLTQGPSGYTF.

The chain uses TRBV28 and TRBJ1-1, with D unresolved. The CDR3 covers 14 residues. Germline V CDR1 and CDR2: MDHEN, SYDVKM. The V and J ends lost 4 bases and 3 bases respectively, with 12 bases between them. This chain's CDR3 is CASSSGPPDTEAFF. DNA of the CDR3: TGTGCCAGCAGTTCCGGGCCCCCGGACACTGAAGCTTTCTTT. Combining the CDR3 with reference TRBV28 and TRBJ1-1 gives the whole variable domain DVKVTQSSRYLVKRTGEKVFLECVQDMDHENMFWYRQDPGLGLRLIYFSYDVKMKEKGDIPEGYSVSREKKERFSLILESASTNQTSMYLCASSSGPPDTEAFFGQGTRLTVV.

V is TRBV29-1 and J is TRBJ2-3; TRBD2 matches at 10 bases. Germline V gene data show CDR1 as SQVTM and CDR2 as ANQGSEA. The CDR3 covers 16 residues. The V and J ends lost 5 bases and 0 bases, in that order; junction bases with no gene match: 8. CDR3 sequence reads: CSVLGLASASTDTQYF. In nucleotides, the CDR3 is TGCAGCGTTCTGGGACTAGCGTCAGCTAGCACAGATACGCAGTATTTT.

This chain joins TRBV13 and TRBJ2-5, with D possibly being TRBD2 (5 bases). This CDR3 is 17 amino acids long. The V gene's germline CDR1 is PRHDT and CDR2 FYEKMQ (reference sequence). V lost 5 bases and J 5 bases, leaving 24 bases between the germline ends. The CDR3: CASSQPQGLALPETQYF. In DNA, the CDR3 is TGTGCCAGCAGCCAGCCCCAAGGTCTAGCTCTTCCTGAGACCCAGTACTTC.

The rearrangement uses TRBV2 and TRBJ2-3, with TRBD2 as a possible D gene (5 bases). V shed 4 bases and J shed 1 base, with 12 bases lying between them. Germline CDR1 SNHLY, CDR2 FYNNEI. The CDR3 has 15 amino acids. Here the CDR3 reads CASSGLTIGTDTQYF. CDR3 nucleotide sequence: TGTGCCAGCAGTGGACTGACTATAGGCACAGATACGCAGTATTTT. Full variable domain (remainder filled in from reference TRBV2 and TRBJ2-3): EPEVTQTPSHQVTQMGQEVILRCVPISNHLYFYWYRQILGQKVEFLVSFYNNEISEKSEIFDDQFSVERPDGSNFTLKIRSTKLEDSAMYFCASSGLTIGTDTQYFGPGTRLTVL.

The genes are TRBV9 and TRBJ2-7, with TRBD1 matching over 8 bases. This CDR3 contains 13 residues. V was pared by 4 bases and J by 2 bases, with 2 bases of the junction left unmatched. Germline CDR1 SGDLS, CDR2 YYNGEE. In DNA, the CDR3 is TGTGCCAGCAGCCCACAGGGGGCCTACGAGCAGTACTTC. It translates to CASSPQGAYEQYF.

In DNA, the CDR3 is TGTGCCTGGAGTCCAAGGATTGGGGAGACCCAGTACTTC. This encodes CAWSPRIGETQYF. The chain joins TRBV30 to TRBJ2-5; D remains unclear. V was shortened by 2 bases and J by 5 bases, with 12 bases between the two germline ends. This CDR3 region has 13 residues. Germline-derived CDR1 and CDR2 are GTSNPN and SVGIG (reference sequence).

This clone appeared once. The genes are TRBV2 and TRBJ2-7; D might be TRBD1 (6 bases). Germline CDR1 reads SNHLY; CDR2 reads FYNNEI. Trimming took 6 bases from V and 3 from J, leaving 12 bases between them. CDR3 size: 13 residues. CDR3 sequence reads: CASSRDTVYEQYF. The CDR3 bases are TGTGCCAGCAGCCGGGACACCGTCTACGAGCAGTACTTC.

This clone was detected a few times. The gene calls are TRBV6-6 and TRBJ2-1, with TRBD2 matching 7 bases. Germline V gives CDR1 MNHNY, CDR2 SVGAGI (reference sequence). This CDR3 comprises 15 residues. V was clipped by 4 bases and J by 7 bases; unmatched bases: 10. CDR3 DNA: TGTGCCAGCAGTTCGGGGGGAGGCCCTGGGAATGAGCAGTTCTTC. This encodes CASSSGGGPGNEQFF.

The V call is TRBV7-9, the J call TRBJ2-7; D gene uncertain. Trimming took off 1 base at V and 0 bases at J, with 7 bases between the two ends. This CDR3 region has 14 residues. CDR1 is SEHNR and CDR2 is FQNEAQ in the germline V gene (reference sequence). The CDR3 loop is CASSLDHRSYEQYF. CDR3 in DNA: TGTGCCAGCAGCTTAGACCACCGCTCCTACGAGCAGTACTTC.

The chain employs TRBV4-1 and TRBJ2-7; D gene uncertain. The germline V gene encodes CDR1 MGHRA and CDR2 YSYEKL. This CDR3 region has 15 residues. The V end lost 1 base, the J end lost 4 bases, and 14 bases lay between the germline ends. The CDR3 bases are TGCGCCAGCAGCCAAGTCGTAGCAGGTTTTTACGAGCAGTACTTC. Translation gives CASSQVVAGFYEQYF.

The V and J genes are TRBV4-1 and TRBJ1-5; TRBD1 is a possible D gene (5 bases). Between the trimmed V and J ends, which lost 1 base and 7 bases, there was a span of 14 bases. From germline, CDR1 is MGHRA and CDR2 YSYEKL. There are 15 residues in the CDR3. The CDR3 is CASSQGGTKGQPQHF. In DNA, the CDR3 is TGCGCCAGCAGCCAAGGAGGGACCAAAGGCCAGCCCCAGCATTTT.

The chain has TRBV4-1 and TRBJ2-5; the D gene is possibly TRBD2 (6 bases). CDR3 length equals 14 residues. V lost 1 base and J 5 bases, leaving 11 bases between the germline ends. CDR1 is MGHRA, CDR2 YSYEKL, per germline. CDR3 protein: CASSQGRGYETQYF. For the CDR3, the DNA is TGCGCCAGCAGCCAAGGACGGGGGTACGAGACCCAGTACTTC.

This chain links TRBV2 with TRBJ2-3, with D possibly matching TRBD2 (5 bases). The CDR3 spans 16 residues. With 1 base removed from V and 4 bases from J, the gap between germline ends came to 15 bases. Germline-derived CDR1 and CDR2 are SNHLY and FYNNEI. The DNA of the CDR3 is TGTGCCAGCAGTGAAGTCGTCTATTCCGGGGCAGATACGCAGTATTTT. Encoded protein: CASSEVVYSGADTQYF.

The chain employs TRBV6-1 and TRBJ1-2, with 9 bases lining up with TRBD1. Germline values: CDR1 MNHNS, CDR2 SASEGT. CDR3 length: 16 amino acids. V trimming: 3 bases; J trimming: 5 bases; junction bases outside the gene matches: 10. CDR3 DNA sequence: TGTGCCAGCAGTGAGTGGACAGGGGCTGTATTGTATGGCTACACCTTC. Translation: CASSEWTGAVLYGYTF.

The chain joins TRBV30 to TRBJ1-6; 7 bases are shared with TRBD1. V lost 1 base and J lost 9; bases outside the gene matches: 6. CDR1 is GTSNPN, CDR2 SVGIG, per germline (reference sequence). The CDR3 loop spans 14 amino acids. CDR3 in DNA: TGTGCCTGGAGTGGAGGGACAGAGAGTTCACCCCTCCACTTT. It specifies CAWSGGTESSPLHF.

V gene TRBV2 combines with J gene TRBJ2-7; the D gene is possibly TRBD1 (6 bases). Trimming left V 7 bases short and J 7 bases short, with 17 bases between. Germline CDR1 SNHLY, CDR2 FYNNEI. The CDR3 runs 13 residues. The CDR3 loop is CASTRGTYTEQYF. The CDR3, as DNA: TGTGCCAGCACCAGGGGAACTTATACGGAGCAGTACTTC.

This chain connects TRBV7-9 to TRBJ1-3; D gene unclear. Trimming shortened V by 5 bases and J by 0 bases, and 14 bases separated the two germline ends. Germline assignment: CDR1 SEHNR and CDR2 FQNEAQ (reference sequence). This CDR3 region has 16 residues. CDR3 loop: CASSPTTWISGNTIYF. CDR3 coding DNA: TGTGCCAGCAGCCCCACTACCTGGATCTCTGGAAACACCATATATTTT.

J is TRBJ2-5 and V is TRBV2, with D possibly matching TRBD2 (5 bases). This CDR3 is 13 amino acids long. CDR1 and CDR2 from the germline V gene are SNHLY and FYNNEI. The V and J ends lost 4 bases and 5 bases respectively, with 11 bases between them. CDR3 nucleotides: TGTGCCAGCAGTGTGGCGGGTGGGGAGACCCAGTACTTC. Encoded protein: CASSVAGGETQYF.

The sample holds a few counts of this clone. The gene calls are TRBV7-9 and TRBJ2-7; D is undetermined. The length of the CDR3 is 14 residues. The germline gives CDR1 SEHNR, CDR2 FQNEAQ (reference sequence). The V end was cut by 2 bases, the J end by 2 bases, with 10 bases between. The CDR3 nucleotides read TGTGCCAGCAGCTTACAGCTGGACCCCTACGAGCAGTACTTC. It translates to CASSLQLDPYEQYF.

The chain employs TRBV6-5 and TRBJ1-4; 9 bases are shared with TRBD1. Trimming at V came to 2 bases and at J to 5 bases, leaving 3 bases not matched to a gene. Germline CDR1 reads MNHEY; CDR2 reads SVGAGI. The CDR3 is made up of 15 amino acids. Here the CDR3 DNA reads TGTGCCAGCAGTTACGGGGACAGGGAGAATGAAAAACTGTTTTTT. Translating it yields CASSYGDRENEKLFF.

This chain joins TRBV29-1 and TRBJ1-4; D unclear. The V end lost 4 bases, the J end lost 4 bases, and 10 bases lay between the germline ends. The CDR3 is made up of 13 amino acids. The germline V gene encodes CDR1 SQVTM and CDR2 ANQGSEA. For the CDR3, the DNA is TGCAGCGTTGTCCCAGGCGTTAATGAAAAACTGTTTTTT. Amino acid sequence: CSVVPGVNEKLFF. Drawing the rest from reference TRBV29-1 and TRBJ1-4, the complete variable domain is SAVISQKPSRDICQRGTSLTIQCQVDSQVTMMFWYRQQPGQSLTLIATANQGSEATYESGFVIDKFPISRPNLTFSTLTVSNMSPEDSSIYLCSVVPGVNEKLFFGSGTQLSVL.

This clone was picked up one time. This chain joins TRBV4-1 and TRBJ2-5; D gene unclear. The CDR3 sequence is 15 residues long. V lost 1 base and J lost 4, with 13 bases in between. The V gene's germline CDR1 is MGHRA and CDR2 YSYEKL. The CDR3 sequence: CASSQVGQSPETQYF. CDR3 DNA: TGCGCCAGCAGCCAAGTTGGCCAGTCCCCAGAGACCCAGTACTTC.

J is TRBJ2-2 and V is TRBV10-3; D gene uncertain. The germline CDR1 and CDR2 sequences are ENHRY and SYGVKD. V lost 4 bases and J 0 bases, leaving 9 bases between the germline ends. The CDR3 consists of 15 residues. CDR3 residues: CAISGTTTNTGELFF. The CDR3, as DNA: TGTGCCATCAGTGGCACTACTACGAACACCGGGGAGCTGTTTTTT.